A selection of T cell receptor beta chains follows, all from one sample in a study of T cells in Graves' hyperthyroidism and ophthalmopathy. TCRdb recomputed calls from the multiplex PCR reads with MiXCR, one row per CDR3 protein. The sample has roughly 570,000 distinct CDR3 sequences, about 45% seen once. Sample: peripheral blood or thyroid tissue (not recorded which). These receptors were obtained from a woman between 18 and 29 years old with Graves' hyperthyroidism. Each CDR3 is given with its conserved first and last residue. Fields, in order: CDR3 DNA, CDR3 protein, clone size, J gene, D gene, V gene, CDR3 length. The D gene is left open where the match is weak. A clone size is listed for some rows: how often the clone was seen (once, few, many), or a class if it is expanded.

TGCGCCATTATCGAGCGGGAGTCCGACGAGCAGTACTTC	CAIIERESDEQYF	NA	TRBJ2-7	TRBD2	TRBV6-6	13
TGTGCCAGCAGTTACGATGGGACAATCACCGGGGAGCTGTTTTTT	CASSYDGTITGELFF	NA	TRBJ2-2	NA	TRBV6-5	15
TGTGCTGGCGGTGGGGGCTTCAATCAGCCCCAGCATTTT	CAGGGGFNQPQHF	many	TRBJ1-5	NA	TRBV10-3	13
TGTGCCGCCCCCGGGACGGCCTTCTCCTACGAGCAGTACTTC	CAAPGTAFSYEQYF	many	TRBJ2-7	NA	TRBV10-3	14
TGTGCCAGCAGCTTAGAGGGAGAGCACTTTGGGCAGTACTTC	CASSLEGEHFGQYF	NA	TRBJ2-7	NA	TRBV11-2	14
TGTGCCACACAGGGGGACAGGGGATTAGGCACTGAAGCTTTCTTT	CATQGDRGLGTEAFF	NA	TRBJ1-1	TRBD1	TRBV10-3	15
TGTGCCAGCAAGGGGCGAGTGACCCAGTACTTC	CASKGRVTQYF	NA	TRBJ2-5	NA	TRBV11-2	11
TGTGCCAGCAGCCCCAATGTCCAAGAGACCCAGTACTTC	CASSPNVQETQYF	NA	TRBJ2-5	NA	TRBV7-6	13
TGTGCCAGCAGCTCCATCCCGCCTTTAAAACTGTTTTTT	CASSSIPPLKLFF	many	TRBJ1-4	NA	TRBV7-2	13
TGTGCCAGCAGCGACCAAAATGAAAAACTGTTTTTT	CASSDQNEKLFF	NA	TRBJ1-4	NA	TRBV3-1	12
TGCAGTGGAATCTTGGACACCGTCAATCAGCCCCAGCATTTT	CSGILDTVNQPQHF	many	TRBJ1-5	NA	TRBV20-1	14
TGCAGTGCTGGAGATTTAGACACCGAGCAGTACTTC	CSAGDLDTEQYF	NA	TRBJ2-7	NA	TRBV20-1	12
TGCGCCAGCAGTGAGGGCCTAGCGGGAGAAGGGTCCGAGCAGTACTTC	CASSEGLAGEGSEQYF	NA	TRBJ2-7	TRBD2	TRBV10-1	16
TGCAGCGTTGAAGGAGGGACTAGCGGGGGCACAGATACGCAGTATTTT	CSVEGGTSGGTDTQYF	few	TRBJ2-3	TRBD2	TRBV29-1	16
TGTGCCAGCAGTCGGGGAGGCGGGGCCGGGGAGCTGTTTTTT	CASSRGGGAGELFF	NA	TRBJ2-2	NA	TRBV14	14
TGTGCCAGCAGTGATGCCCGGCCCGACCGAGGGACCCAGTACTTC	CASSDARPDRGTQYF	few	TRBJ2-5	NA	TRBV2	15
TGTGCCAGTAGTGTCAGGGAATGGCATGAAAAACTGTTTTTT	CASSVREWHEKLFF	many	TRBJ1-4	NA	TRBV19	14
TGTGCCATCAGTGATGGGGTGGGCGATCGCGAGCAGTACTTC	CAISDGVGDREQYF	once	TRBJ2-7	NA	TRBV10-3	14
TGTGCCAGCAGCGTACTAGGCGGGCAGCCCCAGCATTTT	CASSVLGGQPQHF	many	TRBJ1-5	NA	TRBV9	13
TGTGCCAGCAGCCGACGACAGGGTCCCTACGAGCAGTACTTC	CASSRRQGPYEQYF	many	TRBJ2-7	TRBD1	TRBV7-2	14
TGCAGTGCTGGCGATAAGGAGCGGTGGAGGGCCTATGGTGAGCAGTTCTTC	CSAGDKERWRAYGEQFF	NA	TRBJ2-1	NA	TRBV20-1	17
TGTGCCAGCCGCCCCGGGGGGGCCCGTGAGCAGTACTTC	CASRPGGAREQYF	NA	TRBJ2-7	TRBD2	TRBV7-3	13
TGTGCCAGCTCACCACGGGCAGGCGAGCAGTACTTC	CASSPRAGEQYF	NA	TRBJ2-7	NA	TRBV18	12
TGTGCCAGCAGCTTGTGGGGGCGCGTAAGCTACACCTTC	CASSLWGRVSYTF	many	TRBJ1-2	NA	TRBV5-4	13
TGTGCCAGCAGCCCCCCCCTAGCTGGGTACGAGCAGTACTTC	CASSPPLAGYEQYF	NA	TRBJ2-7	NA	TRBV11-1	14
TGTGCCAGCAGCTTAAAAGAACAATCGGGACAGCTCATCCTTTTT	CASSLKEQSGQLILF	many	TRBJ1-4	TRBD1	TRBV5-6	15
TGCAGCGTTTGGACAGGGGTTGACTATGGCTACACCTTC	CSVWTGVDYGYTF	NA	TRBJ1-2	TRBD1	TRBV29-1	13
TGCAGCGCACTCCCTAGCCTAATTGGACAGGGGGCGAGAACCGGGGAGCTGTTTTTT	CSALPSLIGQGARTGELFF	many	TRBJ2-2	TRBD1	TRBV29-1	19
TGTGCCAGCAGTGAAACCGGGACAGGGGGTTACGAGCAGTACTTC	CASSETGTGGYEQYF	NA	TRBJ2-7	TRBD1	TRBV2	15
TGTGCCAGCACGGCCTGGGCTAGCGGGATGGATGAGCAGTTTTTT	CASTAWASGMDEQFF	NA	TRBJ2-2	TRBD2	TRBV19	15
TGTGCTCTACTTTGGACAGCCCAAGAGACCCAGTACTTC	CALLWTAQETQYF	NA	TRBJ2-5	NA	TRBV24-1	13
TGTGCCAGCAGCCTCATGGGTAGGGCTAATGAAAAACTGTTTTTT	CASSLMGRANEKLFF	NA	TRBJ1-4	NA	TRBV5-6	15
TGTGCCAGCAGTTCTTTGCTAGCGGGAGATTACGAGCAGTACTTC	CASSSLLAGDYEQYF	NA	TRBJ2-7	NA	TRBV12-1	15
TGTGCCAGTAGGCAGGCAGATACGCAGTATTTT	CASRQADTQYF	many	TRBJ2-3	NA	TRBV2	11
TGCAGCGCCGGGGGGGACTCCCCCGTTGAGCAGTACTTC	CSAGGDSPVEQYF	many	TRBJ2-7	TRBD2	TRBV29-1	13
TGTGCCAGCAGCCAAGATCTGGGTAGCGGCCTGGAGACCCAGTACTTC	CASSQDLGSGLETQYF	few	TRBJ2-5	NA	TRBV4-2	16
TGTGCCATCAACGGGGGGCTAGGGAGCAATCAGCCCCAGCATTTT	CAINGGLGSNQPQHF	NA	TRBJ1-5	NA	TRBV10-3	15
TGCGCCAGCAGCTTGAGTCTACATACCGCGGGGTTAAGCACAGATACGCAGTATTTT	CASSLSLHTAGLSTDTQYF	NA	TRBJ2-3	NA	TRBV5-1	19
TGTGCCAGCTCACCAGTATGGGCCGGGGAGCTGTTTTTT	CASSPVWAGELFF	NA	TRBJ2-2	NA	TRBV18	13
TGTGCCATCAGGCAAGCGGGACTAAGCACAGATACGCAGTATTTT	CAIRQAGLSTDTQYF	few	TRBJ2-3	TRBD2	TRBV10-3	15